The rows below give T cell receptor beta chains drawn from one sample of a study of cytomegalovirus exposure and HLA in healthy donors. Using immunoSEQ multiplex PCR, the repertoire was profiled, and TCRdb retains in-frame clones only, with some absent. Here the sample spans about 140,000 clones, roughly 77% being singletons. Sequenced input: PBMCs. The receptors come from a female donor in good health and CMV-seronegative. Each CDR3 is given without its conserved first and last residue.

>TRBV2|TRBJ1-4
ASSTGQDSNEKLF
>TRBV19|TRBJ2-7
ASSPGQGPYEQY
>TRBV7-2|TRBJ1-3
ASSPNRGNTIY
>TRBV7-3|TRBJ1-1
ASSPGLNEAF
>TRBV5-6|TRBJ2-6
ASSMGLAGANVLT
>TRBV30|TRBJ2-7
AWSVISGLAGHYEQY
>TRBV7-9|TRBJ1-2
ASSTNRGPYGYT
>TRBV6-6|TRBJ1-1
ASSATGSVNTEAF
>TRBV5-4|TRBJ2-4
ASSLGQGAPENIQY
>TRBV5-1|TRBJ2-5
ASSLNTGSQETQY
>TRBV25-1|TRBJ2-1
ASSEPTSGFNEQF
>TRBV29-1|TRBJ2-7
SVEGSNRGVSYEQY
>TRBV27|TRBJ2-7
ASSLREHYEQY
>TRBV5-5|TRBJ1-2
ASSLGTLPYGYT
>TRBV7-9|TRBJ1-4
AGSPTGEKLF
>TRBV12-5|TRBJ2-3
ASVPSGTDTQY
>TRBV11-2|TRBJ2-3
ASSFSGLTDTQY
>TRBV5-1|TRBJ2-7
ASRGDTLGEQY
>TRBV2|TRBJ1-2
ASSEVPKTGDGYT
>TRBV13|TRBJ1-1
ASSLSRNTEAF
>TRBV7-9|TRBJ2-3
ASSPGGGRTDTQY
>TRBV7-9|TRBJ2-1
ASRRLLPEGYEQF
>TRBV11-2|TRBJ2-3
ASSLDLGRGTDTQY
>TRBV20-1|TRBJ2-7
SARQGYEQY
>TRBV5-6|TRBJ1-1
ASRTGGEGEAF
>TRBV6-6|TRBJ2-1
ASRTFNSGYNEQF
>TRBV14|TRBJ2-3
ASSQERWGSTQY
>TRBV11-2|TRBJ2-2
ASSPRPSGSTGELF
>TRBV21-1|TRBJ1-4
ASSNRVTNEKLF
>TRBV27|TRBJ2-5
ASSPWTSGKETQY
>TRBV2|TRBJ2-5
ASTSGFKETQY
>TRBV7-6|TRBJ2-7
ASSLAVSGPHEQY
>TRBV6-1|TRBJ2-7
ASSEGLAATRQY
>TRBV5-1|TRBJ2-1
ASSLARASGSPSSYNEQF
>TRBV28|TRBJ2-7
ASSLSTRFQGGSYEQY
>TRBV29-1|TRBJ1-3
SVAGSSGNTIY
>TRBV30|TRBJ2-1
AWSFMAGPYNEQF
>TRBV4-1|TRBJ1-4
ASSRTSTNEKLF
>TRBV6-7|TRBJ1-1
ASSEQSTEAF
>TRBV4-1|TRBJ2-5
ASSQAGGMKTQY
>TRBV2|TRBJ1-2
ASSVRTGGYGYT
>TRBV7-2|TRBJ1-5
ASSSQGNNQPQH
>TRBV29-1|TRBJ1-2
SVKDRGRGGYT
>TRBV2|TRBJ2-7
ASTRDSYEQY